A single sample is the source of the 26 T cell receptor beta chains below, sequenced in a study of T-cell memory formation after mild COVID-19 (dated by TCRdb to the early 2020s). The library was produced with 5' RACE. The instrument was an Illumina NovaSeq 6000. TCRdb handled the public reads itself, with Q25 trimming in fastp and clone calling in MiXCR, and kept productive beta chains. Rows with a matching CDR3 protein are joined into one entry that keeps the most common DNA and genes. This sample is represented by 350,000 to 500,000 distinct CDR3 sequences; around 22% of them were singletons. The ten largest clones take up 13% of the sample. Sequenced input: PBMCs or a T cell subset sorted from them (not recorded which). All receptors derive from an adult woman who had mild COVID-19 (a few samples of this study predate the infection). The sample titles of this study are shuffled in the database, so cell type and time point are left out; the donor was told from shared clones.

CDR3 coding DNA: TGTGCCTCCCAGGGTCTCGGCACTGAAGCTTTCTTT. It encodes CASQGLGTEAFF. The chain carries TRBV24-1 and TRBJ1-1; possibly TRBD1 for D (5 bases). The V end lost 12 bases, the J end lost 4 bases, and 14 bases lay between the germline ends. This CDR3 comprises 12 residues. Germline CDR1 and CDR2: KGHDR and SFDVKD.

The chain combines TRBV6-5 with TRBJ2-3, with a tentative D call TRBD2 (6 bases). Germline V gene data show CDR1 as MNHEY and CDR2 as SVGAGI. There are 14 residues in the CDR3. Between the trimmed V and J ends, which lost 9 bases and 4 bases, there was a span of 17 bases. CDR3 loop: CASSLARVSDTQYF. CDR3 DNA sequence: TGTGCCAGTAGTCTAGCGCGAGTTTCAGATACGCAGTATTTT.

The genes are TRBV14 and TRBJ1-2; TRBD1 might be the D (5 bases). The CDR3 length is 14 residues. Germline V gives CDR1 SGHDN, CDR2 FVKESK. The V and J ends lost 4 bases and 6 bases respectively, with 15 bases between them. The CDR3 region is CASSPRVGGDGYTF. The DNA of the CDR3 is TGTGCCAGCAGCCCCAGGGTCGGCGGGGATGGCTACACCTTC.

The gene calls are TRBV6-1 and TRBJ2-7; 10 nucleotides align to TRBD1. Germline values: CDR1 MNHNS, CDR2 SASEGT. With 6 bases clipped from V and 1 base from J, the junction kept 6 bases outside the gene matches. The CDR3 runs to 15 residues. This CDR3 is CASSRGTGASYEQYF. The CDR3, as DNA: TGTGCCAGCAGCCGAGGGACAGGGGCATCCTACGAGCAGTACTTC.

This clonotype showed up just a few times. The rearrangement uses TRBV6-6 and TRBJ1-1, with 8 bases identical to TRBD1. After removal of 2 bases from V and 2 bases from J, the junction contained 10 bases not matched to a gene. CDR1 and CDR2 (germline): MNHNY, SVGAGI (reference sequence). This CDR3 contains 17 residues. CDR3 sequence reads: CASSYQGRGLVNTEAFF. The CDR3 DNA sequence: TGTGCCAGCAGTTACCAGGGCAGGGGGCTGGTTAACACTGAAGCTTTCTTT.

CDR3 nucleotide sequence: TGTGCCAGTAGTAGCACTAGCGGGAGGGATGAGCAGTTCTTC. This encodes CASSSTSGRDEQFF. The V and J genes are TRBV19 and TRBJ2-1; TRBD2 matches 13 bases. Germline CDR1 is LNHDA and CDR2 is SQIVND (reference sequence). The V segment lost 4 bases and the J segment 8 bases; nucleotides outside the gene matches: 2. This CDR3 has 14 amino acids. The variable domain in full, completed from reference TRBV19 and TRBJ2-1, reads DGGITQSPKYLFRKEGQNVTLSCEQNLNHDAMYWYRQDPGQGLRLIYYSQIVNDFQKGDIAEGYSVSREKKESFPLTVTSAQKNPTAFYLCASSSTSGRDEQFFGPGTRLTVL.

This clonotype occurred a few times. The rearrangement uses TRBV7-9 and TRBJ2-2, with a tentative D call TRBD2 (6 bases). The CDR3 sequence is 17 residues long. Germline CDR1 reads SEHNR; CDR2 reads FQNEAQ (reference sequence). V lost 0 bases and J lost 0, with 11 bases in between. The CDR3 is CASSLAFGGANTGELFF. The CDR3 DNA is TGTGCCAGCAGCTTAGCGTTTGGCGGGGCGAACACCGGGGAGCTGTTTTTT.

This clonotype was recorded a few times. The V gene is TRBV29-1, the J gene TRBJ1-1; D is undetermined. Deletions cut 7 bases from V and 3 bases from J, with 15 bases between. CDR1 is SQVTM, CDR2 ANQGSEA, per germline. The CDR3 totals 13 residues. CDR3 in amino acids: CSAGLGRDTEAFF. CDR3 sequence (DNA): TGCAGCGCGGGGTTAGGGAGGGACACTGAAGCTTTCTTT. Complete variable domain (other parts from reference TRBV29-1 and TRBJ1-1): SAVISQKPSRDICQRGTSLTIQCQVDSQVTMMFWYRQQPGQSLTLIATANQGSEATYESGFVIDKFPISRPNLTFSTLTVSNMSPEDSSIYLCSAGLGRDTEAFFGQGTRLTVV.

The J gene is TRBJ2-2, the V gene TRBV5-1; D may be TRBD2 (6 bases). This CDR3 comprises 15 residues. The germline CDR1 and CDR2 sequences are SGHRS and YFSETQ. Deletions cut 3 bases from V and 6 bases from J, with 15 bases between. In DNA, the CDR3 is TGCGCCAGCAGCTCGCCGGACGGCGGGGCCGGGGAGCTGTTTTTT. Translation gives CASSSPDGGAGELFF.

The sample holds a few counts of this clonotype. The V call is TRBV24-1, the J call TRBJ2-7; 7 nucleotides match TRBD1. The CDR3 is 15 amino acids. After removal of 4 bases from V and 4 bases from J, the junction contained 9 bases not matched to a gene. Germline V gene lookup returns CDR1 KGHDR and CDR2 SFDVKD. For the CDR3, the DNA is TGTGCCACCAGTGACCCTACGACAGGGAGATACGAGCAGTACTTC. Residues: CATSDPTTGRYEQYF.

The gene calls are TRBV12-3 or TRBV12-4 and TRBJ2-5, with a weak D call TRBD2 (6 bases). V shed 3 bases and J shed 2 bases, with 10 bases lying between them. The CDR3 totals 14 residues. As DNA, the CDR3 is TGTGCCAGCAGTTTTGGCGGGGTTCAAGAGACCCAGTACTTC. It translates to CASSFGGVQETQYF.

This clonotype was counted only a few times. V is TRBV7-6 and J is TRBJ2-1; weak D call: TRBD1 (6 bases). Germline CDR1 reads SGHVS; CDR2 reads FNYEAQ. The CDR3 loop spans 16 amino acids. The V end lost 0 bases, the J end lost 3 bases, and 12 bases lay between the germline ends. This CDR3 reads CASSLAGAGLYNEQFF. The CDR3 DNA follows: TGTGCCAGCAGCTTAGCGGGGGCAGGGCTCTACAATGAGCAGTTCTTC.

This clonotype has ten or more counts. This chain links TRBV5-1 with TRBJ1-2; D gene uncertain. The germline CDR1 and CDR2 sequences are SGHRS and YFSETQ. Trimming took off 4 bases at V and 5 bases at J, with 15 bases between the two ends. The CDR3 extends over 14 amino acids. The CDR3 sequence is CASSADEARYGYTF. The CDR3 nucleotides are TGCGCCAGCAGCGCGGACGAGGCCCGATATGGCTACACCTTC.

The sample holds a few counts of this clonotype. This chain uses TRBV15 with TRBJ1-5; no clear D gene. There are 15 residues in the CDR3. CDR1 is LNHNV, CDR2 YYDKDF, per germline (reference sequence). V gave up 0 bases and J gave up 5 bases, with 11 bases separating them. The CDR3 nucleotides are TGTGCCACCAGCAGAGATTCGGCCGGGGATCAGCCCCAGCATTTT. This sequence encodes CATSRDSAGDQPQHF.

The sample holds many counts of this clonotype. The genes are TRBV5-4 and TRBJ2-7; the D is unclear. Germline V gene data show CDR1 as SGHNT and CDR2 as YYREEE (reference sequence). This CDR3 has 14 residues. V was trimmed by 4 bases and J by 3 bases, leaving 14 bases between them. CDR3 loop: CASSILQEDYEQYF. CDR3 DNA: TGTGCCAGCAGCATACTGCAAGAAGACTACGAGCAGTACTTC.

This clonotype was seen only once. This chain joins TRBV6-1 and TRBJ2-7; D perhaps matches TRBD1 (6 bases). This CDR3 spans 14 amino acids. Looked up from germline, CDR1 is MNHNS and CDR2 is SASEGT. V was shortened by 3 bases and J by 1 base, with 10 bases between the two germline ends. CDR3 sequence (DNA): TGTGCCAGCAGTGAGGACAGAGCTTCCTACGAGCAGTACTTC. It specifies CASSEDRASYEQYF.

This sequence joins TRBV4-2 and TRBJ1-2; possibly TRBD1 for D (5 bases). The CDR3 loop spans 14 amino acids. V lost 2 bases and J lost 8, with 15 bases in between. Germline lookup yields CDR1 LGHNA and CDR2 YNFKEQ. The CDR3 protein is CASSQNWGFVGYTF. CDR3 bases: TGTGCCAGCAGCCAAAACTGGGGGTTCGTCGGCTACACCTTC.

This clonotype was seen only once. The chain has TRBV12-3 or TRBV12-4 and TRBJ2-4; a weak D match, TRBD2 (5 bases). CDR3 length: 14 amino acids. V gave up 7 bases and J gave up 0 bases, with 10 bases separating them. CDR3 region: CASTFGVAKNIQYF. In DNA form, the CDR3 reads TGTGCCAGCACTTTCGGGGTAGCCAAAAACATTCAGTACTTC.

This clonotype has a handful of counts. The chain uses TRBV4-1 and TRBJ1-4, with a tentative D call TRBD1 (6 bases). CDR1 and CDR2 from the germline V gene are MGHRA and YSYEKL. V was shortened by 2 bases and J by 7 bases, with 20 bases between the two germline ends. CDR3 length: 17 amino acids. The CDR3 spells CASSQPPARGRGEKLFF. CDR3 DNA sequence: TGCGCCAGCAGCCAACCGCCAGCCAGGGGTCGAGGTGAAAAACTGTTTTTT.

The chain couples TRBV5-1 to TRBJ2-3; 8 bases map to TRBD2. Germline CDR1 and CDR2: SGHRS and YFSETQ. The CDR3 runs to 14 residues. V lost 5 bases to trimming and J lost 2 bases; unmatched junction nucleotides: 4. The CDR3 here is CASSVGGATDTQYF. DNA for the CDR3: TGCGCCAGCAGTGTCGGGGGGGCCACAGATACGCAGTATTTT.

Remarks on this clonotype: The junction and the germline gene differ at one end; a read error may be behind it. This sequence joins TRBV29-1 and TRBJ1-5, with 9 bases identical to TRBD1. CDR1 is SQVTM and CDR2 is ANQGSEA in the germline V gene. The CDR3 has 13 residues. CDR3 bases: TGCAGCGCCGGGGACAGGGAGAATCAGCCCCAGAATTTT. Protein product: CSAGDRENQPQNF.

V usage is TRBV29-1 and J usage is TRBJ2-3, with 7 bases identical to TRBD2. The CDR3 is 14 residues long. Germline CDR1 is SQVTM and CDR2 is ANQGSEA. J gave up 1 base and V 6 bases, and 7 bases lay outside the gene matches. CDR3 sequence reads: CSVAWAGGTDTQYF. The CDR3, as DNA: TGCAGCGTCGCCTGGGCGGGGGGCACAGATACGCAGTATTTT.

This clonotype has a single count. This chain links TRBV2 with TRBJ2-1, with a tentative D call TRBD1 (6 bases). CDR1 SNHLY and CDR2 FYNNEI come from the germline V gene. The CDR3 is 14 residues long. Trimming took off 9 bases at V and 2 bases at J, with 14 bases between the two ends. DNA of the CDR3: TGTGCCAGATCCGGGACACAGACCTACAATGAGCAGTTCTTC. It encodes CARSGTQTYNEQFF.

This sequence joins TRBV29-1 and TRBJ2-5, with 11 nucleotides matching TRBD2. Germline values: CDR1 SQVTM, CDR2 ANQGSEA. The CDR3 runs 16 residues. The V gene end was trimmed by 3 bases and the J gene end by 5 bases; junction bases not matched to a gene: 11. CDR3 sequence: CSVDAGSGRAGETQYF. The CDR3 DNA reads TGCAGCGTTGATGCGGGTAGCGGGAGGGCCGGGGAGACCCAGTACTTC.

This clonotype was seen a few times. The genes are TRBV3-1 and TRBJ2-3; 7 bases are shared with TRBD1. This CDR3 is built from 15 residues. Germline CDR1 and CDR2: LGHDT and YNNKEL (reference sequence). Losses at the gene ends were 5 bases for V and 3 bases for J; bases not matched to a gene: 8. DNA for the CDR3: TGTGCCAGCAGCAGTACAGGGGTGAGAACAGATACGCAGTATTTT. This gives the protein CASSSTGVRTDTQYF.

This clonotype was found many times. CDR3 nucleotide sequence: TGTGCCACCAGCAGAGATCGGGCGAACACTGAAGCTTTCTTT. It encodes CATSRDRANTEAFF. The V and J genes are TRBV15 and TRBJ1-1; D unresolved. Looked up from germline, CDR1 is LNHNV and CDR2 is YYDKDF (reference sequence). V lost 0 bases and J 1 base, leaving 6 bases between the germline ends. This CDR3 comprises 14 residues.